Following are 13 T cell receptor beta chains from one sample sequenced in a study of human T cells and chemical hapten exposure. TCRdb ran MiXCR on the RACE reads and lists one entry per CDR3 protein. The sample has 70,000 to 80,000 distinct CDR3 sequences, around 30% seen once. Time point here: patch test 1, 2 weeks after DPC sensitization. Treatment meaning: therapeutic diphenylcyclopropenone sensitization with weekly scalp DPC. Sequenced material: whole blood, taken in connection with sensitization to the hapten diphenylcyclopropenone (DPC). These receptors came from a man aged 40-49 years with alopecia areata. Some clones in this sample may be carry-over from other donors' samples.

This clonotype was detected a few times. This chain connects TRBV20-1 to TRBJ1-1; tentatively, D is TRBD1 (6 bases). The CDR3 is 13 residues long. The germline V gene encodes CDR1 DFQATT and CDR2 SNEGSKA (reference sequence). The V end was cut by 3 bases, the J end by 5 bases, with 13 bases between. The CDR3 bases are TGCAGTGCTAGCCGGGGGGGCAGGACTGAAGCTTTCTTT. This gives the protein CSASRGGRTEAFF.

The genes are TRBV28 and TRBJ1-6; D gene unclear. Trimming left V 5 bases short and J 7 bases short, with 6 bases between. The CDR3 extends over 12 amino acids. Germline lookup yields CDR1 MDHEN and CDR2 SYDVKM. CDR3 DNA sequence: TGTGCCAGCAGTACACTCAATTCACCCCTCCACTTT. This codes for CASSTLNSPLHF. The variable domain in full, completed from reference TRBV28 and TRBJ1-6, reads DVKVTQSSRYLVKRTGEKVFLECVQDMDHENMFWYRQDPGLGLRLIYFSYDVKMKEKGDIPEGYSVSREKKERFSLILESASTNQTSMYLCASSTLNSPLHFGNGTRLTVT.

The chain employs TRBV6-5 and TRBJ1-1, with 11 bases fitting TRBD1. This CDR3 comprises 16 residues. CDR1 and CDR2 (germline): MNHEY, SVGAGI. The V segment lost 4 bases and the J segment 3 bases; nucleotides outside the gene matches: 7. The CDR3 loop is CASSSIRDRGDTEAFF. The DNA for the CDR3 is TGTGCCAGCAGTTCCATCCGGGACAGGGGGGACACTGAAGCTTTCTTT.

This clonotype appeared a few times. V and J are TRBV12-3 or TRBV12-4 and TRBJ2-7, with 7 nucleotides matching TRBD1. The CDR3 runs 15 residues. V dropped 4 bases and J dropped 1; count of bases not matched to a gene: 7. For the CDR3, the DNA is TGTGCCAGCAGTTATGACAGGGCTATTTCCTACGAGCAGTACTTC. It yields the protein CASSYDRAISYEQYF.

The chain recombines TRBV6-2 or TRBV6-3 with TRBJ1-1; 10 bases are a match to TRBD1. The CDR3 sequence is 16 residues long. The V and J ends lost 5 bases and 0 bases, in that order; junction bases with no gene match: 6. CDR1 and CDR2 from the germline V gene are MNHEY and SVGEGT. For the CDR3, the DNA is TGTGCCAGCAGTCCTAGGACAGGGGGACTGAACACTGAAGCTTTCTTT. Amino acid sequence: CASSPRTGGLNTEAFF.

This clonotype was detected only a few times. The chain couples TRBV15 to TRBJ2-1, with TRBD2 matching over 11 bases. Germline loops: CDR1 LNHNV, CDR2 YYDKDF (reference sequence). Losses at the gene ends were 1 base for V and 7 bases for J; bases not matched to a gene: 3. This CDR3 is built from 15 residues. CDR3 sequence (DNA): TGTGCCACCAGCAGAGGTAGCGGGAGGGGGAATGAGCAGTTCTTC. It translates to CATSRGSGRGNEQFF. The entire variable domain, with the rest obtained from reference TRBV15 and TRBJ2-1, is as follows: DAMVIQNPRYQVTQFGKPVTLSCSQTLNHNVMYWYQQKSSQAPKLLFHYYDKDFNNEADTPDNFQSRRPNTSFCFLDIRSPGLGDTAMYLCATSRGSGRGNEQFFGPGTRLTVL.

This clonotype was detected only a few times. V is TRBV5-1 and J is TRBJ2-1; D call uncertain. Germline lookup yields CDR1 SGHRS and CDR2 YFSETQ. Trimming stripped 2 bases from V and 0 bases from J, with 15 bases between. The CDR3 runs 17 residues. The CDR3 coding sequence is TGCGCCAGCAGCTTATTGGCCGGATCTAGCTCCTACAATGAGCAGTTCTTC. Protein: CASSLLAGSSSYNEQFF.

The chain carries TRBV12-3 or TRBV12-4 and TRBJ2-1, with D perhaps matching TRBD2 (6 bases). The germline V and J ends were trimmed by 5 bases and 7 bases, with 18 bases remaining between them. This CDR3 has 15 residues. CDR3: CASSPGGGTKNEQFF. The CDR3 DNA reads TGTGCCAGCAGTCCCGGTGGCGGGACGAAGAATGAGCAGTTCTTC.

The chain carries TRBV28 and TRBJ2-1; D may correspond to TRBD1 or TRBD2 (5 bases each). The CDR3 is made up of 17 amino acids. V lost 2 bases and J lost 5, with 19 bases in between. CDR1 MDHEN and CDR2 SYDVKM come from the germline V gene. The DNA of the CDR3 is TGTGCCAGCAGTTTAGTCTGGGGGACCGCGAGCCACAATGAGCAGTTCTTC. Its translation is CASSLVWGTASHNEQFF.

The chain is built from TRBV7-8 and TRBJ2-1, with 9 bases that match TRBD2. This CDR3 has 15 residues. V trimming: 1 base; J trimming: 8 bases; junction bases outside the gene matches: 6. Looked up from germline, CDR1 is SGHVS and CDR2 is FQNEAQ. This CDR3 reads CASSLVLAGEDEQFF. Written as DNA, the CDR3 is TGTGCCAGCAGCTTAGTTTTAGCGGGAGAAGATGAGCAGTTCTTC.

The CDR3 DNA sequence: TGTGCCAGCAGTGGGACCCCCCCTTACAATGAGCAGTTCTTC. Its protein is CASSGTPPYNEQFF. The chain uses TRBV28 and TRBJ2-1, with D possibly being TRBD1 or TRBD2 (5 bases each). Trimming shortened V by 5 bases and J by 4 bases, and 12 bases separated the two germline ends. CDR3 length equals 14 residues. CDR1 and CDR2 (germline): MDHEN, SYDVKM.

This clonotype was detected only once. CDR3 nucleotides: TGCGCCAGCAGCTGGGGACCGGGGGAGACCCAGTACTTC. Protein: CASSWGPGETQYF. V gene TRBV5-1 combines with J gene TRBJ2-5; D possibly matches TRBD1 or TRBD2 (5 bases each). The CDR3 length is 13 residues. The germline gives CDR1 SGHRS, CDR2 YFSETQ. V was shortened by 3 bases and J by 5 bases, with 11 bases between the two germline ends.

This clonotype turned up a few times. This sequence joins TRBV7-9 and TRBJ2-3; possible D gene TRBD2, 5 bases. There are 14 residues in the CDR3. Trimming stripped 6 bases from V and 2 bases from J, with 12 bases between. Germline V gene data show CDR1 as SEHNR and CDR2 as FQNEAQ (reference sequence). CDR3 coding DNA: TGTGCCAGCAGTCCGGGAATCTCCACAGATACGCAGTATTTT. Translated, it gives CASSPGISTDTQYF. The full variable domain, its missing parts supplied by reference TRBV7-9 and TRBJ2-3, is DTGVSQNPRHKITKRGQNVTFRCDPISEHNRLYWYRQTLGQGPEFLTYFQNEAQLEKSRLLSDRFSAERPKGSFSTLEIQRTEQGDSAMYLCASSPGISTDTQYFGPGTRLTVL.